A selection of T cell receptor beta chains follows, all from one sample in a study of T cell responses to AZD1222 COVID-19 vaccine. The protocol was immunoSEQ multiplex PCR, while the TCRdb copy is restricted to in-frame clones and leaves out a portion. The table records about 110,000 clones, 70% to 90% of them present only once. Here the sequenced sample was peripheral blood, taken 28 days after the second AZD1222 dose. These receptors came from an adult who received the AZD1222 COVID-19 vaccine. Both conserved end residues are part of each CDR3. Each record gives: J gene, D gene, V gene, clone size, CDR3 protein, CDR3 DNA. The D gene is left open where the match is weak. Clone size is shown for a subset of rows, as once, few, many or a class of expanded clone.

j_call: TRBJ2-3
d_call: -
v_call: TRBV6-2/TRBV6-3
clone_size: -
cdr3_aa: CASSLGSDTQYF
cdr3_nt: TGTGCCAGCAGCTTAGGGTCGGATACGCAGTATTTT

j_call: TRBJ2-7
d_call: TRBD2
v_call: TRBV9
clone_size: -
cdr3_aa: CASSVELTGGYHEQYF
cdr3_nt: TGTGCCAGCAGCGTAGAACTTACGGGGGGGTACCACGAGCAGTACTTC

j_call: TRBJ1-5
d_call: -
v_call: TRBV9
clone_size: -
cdr3_aa: CASSVDGGNQPQHF
cdr3_nt: TGTGCCAGCAGCGTAGATGGGGGGAATCAGCCCCAGCATTTT

j_call: TRBJ1-5
d_call: -
v_call: TRBV2
clone_size: -
cdr3_aa: CASSEAAGGNQPQHF
cdr3_nt: TGTGCCAGCAGTGAAGCAGCAGGGGGCAATCAGCCCCAGCATTTT

j_call: TRBJ2-3
d_call: -
v_call: TRBV5-1
clone_size: once
cdr3_aa: CASSLAREADTQYF
cdr3_nt: TGCGCCAGCAGCTTGGCCAGGGAGGCAGATACGCAGTATTTT

j_call: TRBJ2-7
d_call: TRBD1
v_call: TRBV28
clone_size: -
cdr3_aa: CASSPHLGQGDYEQYF
cdr3_nt: TGTGCCAGCAGTCCGCACCTTGGACAGGGGGACTACGAGCAGTACTTC

j_call: TRBJ1-4
d_call: -
v_call: TRBV19
clone_size: once
cdr3_aa: CASSIPHPTNEKLFF
cdr3_nt: TGTGCCAGTAGTATACCTCATCCAACTAATGAAAAACTGTTTTTT

j_call: TRBJ1-4
d_call: -
v_call: TRBV30
clone_size: -
cdr3_aa: CAWTTGSSGEKLFF
cdr3_nt: TGTGCCTGGACCACAGGGAGTTCTGGTGAAAAACTGTTTTTT

j_call: TRBJ1-1
d_call: -
v_call: TRBV9
clone_size: -
cdr3_aa: CASSAVNTEAFF
cdr3_nt: TGTGCCAGCAGCGCAGTGAACACTGAAGCTTTCTTT

j_call: TRBJ1-2
d_call: -
v_call: TRBV27
clone_size: -
cdr3_aa: CASSLSSGSYGYTF
cdr3_nt: TGTGCCAGCAGTTTATCGTCGGGTAGCTATGGCTACACCTTC

j_call: TRBJ1-3
d_call: -
v_call: TRBV5-8
clone_size: -
cdr3_aa: CASSLGLSGNTIYF
cdr3_nt: TGTGCCAGCAGCTTGGGACTCTCTGGAAACACCATATATTTT

j_call: TRBJ2-6
d_call: -
v_call: TRBV27
clone_size: -
cdr3_aa: CASSLSGANVLTF
cdr3_nt: TGTGCCAGCAGTTTAAGTGGGGCCAACGTCCTGACTTTC

j_call: TRBJ1-1
d_call: TRBD1
v_call: TRBV2
clone_size: -
cdr3_aa: CASSEARTGLNTEAFF
cdr3_nt: TGTGCCAGCAGTGAAGCCCGGACAGGGCTTAACACTGAAGCTTTCTTT

j_call: TRBJ2-7
d_call: TRBD2
v_call: TRBV6-4
clone_size: few
cdr3_aa: CASSVETSNYEQYF
cdr3_nt: TGTGCCAGCAGTGTGGAGACTAGCAACTACGAGCAGTACTTC

j_call: TRBJ2-1
d_call: -
v_call: TRBV27
clone_size: -
cdr3_aa: CASRADEQFF
cdr3_nt: TGTGCCAGCCGGGCGGATGAGCAGTTCTTC

j_call: TRBJ2-6
d_call: -
v_call: TRBV6-1
clone_size: once
cdr3_aa: CASSESYSGANVLTF
cdr3_nt: TGTGCCAGCAGTGAATCCTACTCTGGGGCCAACGTCCTGACTTTC

j_call: TRBJ2-1
d_call: -
v_call: TRBV9
clone_size: -
cdr3_aa: CASSVVRGPYNEQFF
cdr3_nt: TGTGCCAGCAGCGTAGTCCGGGGGCCGTACAATGAGCAGTTCTTC

j_call: TRBJ1-1
d_call: TRBD1
v_call: TRBV27
clone_size: -
cdr3_aa: CASSFRPTGNRVNTEAFF
cdr3_nt: TGTGCCAGCAGTTTCAGGCCGACAGGGAACCGGGTGAACACTGAAGCTTTCTTT

j_call: TRBJ1-2
d_call: TRBD1
v_call: TRBV6-2/TRBV6-3
clone_size: -
cdr3_aa: CASSRDRGPFYGYTF
cdr3_nt: TGTGCCAGCAGCCGGGACAGGGGCCCCTTCTATGGCTACACCTTC

j_call: TRBJ1-6
d_call: -
v_call: TRBV6-5
clone_size: -
cdr3_aa: CASSYGGPNSPLHF
cdr3_nt: TGTGCCAGCAGTTATGGGGGCCCAAATTCACCCCTCCACTTT

j_call: TRBJ2-1
d_call: -
v_call: TRBV27
clone_size: -
cdr3_aa: CASSPRGLGSSYNEQFF
cdr3_nt: TGTGCCAGCAGTCCCCGGGGTTTGGGGAGCTCCTACAATGAGCAGTTCTTC

j_call: TRBJ2-2
d_call: -
v_call: TRBV7-2
clone_size: -
cdr3_aa: CASSSQEAGELFF
cdr3_nt: TGTGCCAGCAGCTCTCAGGAGGCCGGGGAGCTGTTTTTT

j_call: TRBJ1-2
d_call: -
v_call: TRBV12-3/TRBV12-4
clone_size: -
cdr3_aa: CASSFPTNGYTF
cdr3_nt: TGTGCCAGCAGTTTTCCCACAAATGGCTACACCTTC

j_call: TRBJ2-7
d_call: -
v_call: TRBV7-9
clone_size: -
cdr3_aa: CASSSEETPHEQYF
cdr3_nt: TGTGCCAGCAGCTCAGAAGAGACACCTCACGAGCAGTACTTC

j_call: TRBJ2-1
d_call: -
v_call: TRBV3-1/TRBV3-2
clone_size: -
cdr3_aa: CASSPPQGVSYNEQFF
cdr3_nt: TGTGCCAGCAGCCCCCCCCAGGGTGTATCCTACAATGAGCAGTTCTTC

j_call: TRBJ2-2
d_call: TRBD1
v_call: TRBV7-2
clone_size: -
cdr3_aa: CASSLVGTGTTGELFF
cdr3_nt: TGTGCCAGCAGCTTAGTAGGGACAGGGACCACCGGGGAGCTGTTTTTT

j_call: TRBJ2-2
d_call: TRBD2
v_call: TRBV3-1/TRBV3-2
clone_size: once
cdr3_aa: CASSQDRLARGGGELFF
cdr3_nt: TGTGCCAGCAGCCAAGATAGACTAGCCCGGGGGGGCGGGGAGCTGTTTTTT

j_call: TRBJ1-1
d_call: -
v_call: TRBV27
clone_size: -
cdr3_aa: CASTEGGGEGEAFF
cdr3_nt: TGTGCCAGTACCGAGGGGGGGGGCGAGGGTGAAGCTTTCTTT

j_call: TRBJ1-3
d_call: TRBD1
v_call: TRBV9
clone_size: -
cdr3_aa: CASGPGGPPSGNTIYF
cdr3_nt: TGTGCCAGCGGCCCAGGGGGCCCTCCCTCTGGAAACACCATATATTTT

j_call: TRBJ1-2
d_call: TRBD1
v_call: TRBV18
clone_size: -
cdr3_aa: CASSLPGQGIFNYGYTF
cdr3_nt: TGTGCCAGCTCACTACCGGGACAGGGCATTTTTAACTATGGCTACACCTTC